The 12 T cell receptor beta chains in this list originate from one sample, sequenced in a study of CD8+ T cells in alopecia areata. Extracted RNA was reverse transcribed into cDNA, the sequencing template. Method: immunoSEQ multiplex PCR; TCRdb's copy keeps in-frame clones and lacks some. Among fewer than 200,000 clones listed, approximately 65% were seen once. Sequences were derived from CD8+ T cells sorted from blood, sampled at week 0. Receptors were obtained from a human donor with alopecia areata.

The chain joins TRBV18 to TRBJ2-3; D gene ambiguous. Trimming took 0 bases from V and 0 from J, leaving 4 bases between them. Germline V lookup: CDR1 KGHSH, CDR2 LQKENI. This CDR3 has 14 residues. The CDR3 DNA reads TGTGCCAGCTCACCACCCGCAAGCACAGATACGCAGTATTTT. Protein product: CASSPPASTDTQYF.

The chain is built from TRBV5-1 and TRBJ2-2, with unresolved D. This CDR3 region has 14 residues. V gave up 0 bases and J gave up 6 bases, with 9 bases separating them. CDR1 and CDR2 from the germline V gene are SGHRS and YFSETQ. The CDR3 bases are TGCGCCAGCAGCTTGGCCGGTCTAGCCGGGGAGCTGTTTTTT. As protein: CASSLAGLAGELFF.

The chain uses TRBV6-5 and TRBJ2-3; D assignment may be TRBD1 or TRBD2 (5 bases each). V lost 6 bases to trimming and J lost 4 bases, with 14 bases between them. Germline lookup yields CDR1 MNHEY and CDR2 SVGAGI. The CDR3 spans 14 residues. The DNA for the CDR3 is TGTGCCAGCAGCCCTTACCAGGGAGCAGATACGCAGTATTTT. This encodes CASSPYQGADTQYF.

CDR3 sequence (DNA): TGTGCCAGCACCCCCGACCTCAATCAGCCCCAGCATTTT. Its protein product is CASTPDLNQPQHF. The chain couples TRBV6-4 to TRBJ1-5; D is undetermined. CDR3 length equals 13 residues. Germline CDR1 reads MRHNA; CDR2 reads SNTAGT. V was shortened by 7 bases and J by 3 bases, with 10 bases between the two germline ends.

The chain joins TRBV15 to TRBJ2-7; 10 nucleotides match TRBD1. The CDR3 sequence is 14 residues long. The germline V gene has CDR1 LNHNV and CDR2 YYDKDF (reference sequence). Unmatched junction bases numbered 4, after V lost 3 bases and J lost 5 bases. The CDR3 nucleotides read TGTGCCACCAGCAGCCGGGACAGGGGTAACGAGCAGTACTTC. Translating gives CATSSRDRGNEQYF.

At least ten counts were recorded for this clone. This sequence joins TRBV6-5 and TRBJ2-2; D perhaps matches TRBD1 (6 bases). Germline CDR1 MNHEY, CDR2 SVGAGI. Trimming took off 3 bases at V and 4 bases at J, with 9 bases between the two ends. The CDR3 has 14 amino acids. The CDR3 is CASSYQGLTGELFF. In nucleotides, the CDR3 is TGTGCCAGCAGTTATCAGGGGCTCACCGGGGAGCTGTTTTTT.

The chain couples TRBV30 to TRBJ1-2; no firm D call. CDR1 and CDR2 (germline): GTSNPN, SVGIG (reference sequence). V gave up 4 bases and J gave up 7 bases, with 7 bases separating them. The CDR3 is 10 residues long. CDR3 residues: CAWMRTGYTF. DNA for the CDR3: TGTGCCTGGATGAGGACTGGCTACACCTTC.

The rearrangement joins TRBV29-1 to TRBJ2-2, with D hard to call. This CDR3 contains 14 residues. CDR1 SQVTM and CDR2 ANQGSEA come from the germline V gene. V lost 4 bases, J lost 3 bases, and 12 bases lay in between. Written as DNA, the CDR3 is TGCAGCGTTGTTCAGTCAGGCCACACCGGGGAGCTGTTTTTT. The encoded protein is CSVVQSGHTGELFF.

The chain uses TRBV30 and TRBJ1-4; D is possibly TRBD1 (5 bases). Trimming cost V 5 bases and J 11 bases, with 15 bases left between them. This CDR3 has 12 residues. CDR1 and CDR2 (germline): GTSNPN, SVGIG (reference sequence). CDR3 coding DNA: TGTGCCTGGGACAGAACGACCGGGAAACTGTTTTTT. Its protein product is CAWDRTTGKLFF.

The chain employs TRBV6-1 and TRBJ2-7; D perhaps matches TRBD2 (6 bases). Germline loops: CDR1 MNHNS, CDR2 SASEGT. V shed 4 bases and J shed 2 bases, with 12 bases lying between them. The CDR3 has 14 residues. The chain's CDR3 is CASSGRGGAYEQYF. The CDR3 DNA sequence: TGTGCCAGCAGTGGGAGGGGAGGTGCCTACGAGCAGTACTTC.

This clone showed up just once. The chain recombines TRBV6-1 with TRBJ2-3; D is unresolved. The V gene lost 6 bases and the J gene lost 8 bases, with 18 bases spanning the gap. The CDR3 loop spans 14 amino acids. Germline V CDR1 and CDR2: MNHNS, SASEGT. CDR3 sequence (DNA): TGTGCCAGCAGGGGGTTACTTCTCCCAAGTACGCAGTATTTT. This gives the protein CASRGLLLPSTQYF.

This clone has a handful of counts. The rearrangement uses TRBV5-1 and TRBJ1-1; D uncertain. CDR3 length: 13 amino acids. Trimming removed 4 bases at V and 11 bases at J, with 18 bases between. CDR1 is SGHRS, CDR2 YFSETQ, per germline. The CDR3 nucleotides read TGCGCCAGCAGCCTGGATTGGACTGTCGAGGCTTTCTTT. This translates into CASSLDWTVEAFF.